This entry is about one T cell receptor beta chain. Its target is not known. Germline V gene lookup returns CDR1 KGHSH and CDR2 LQKENI. The CDR3 loop spans 15 amino acids. V lost 4 bases, J lost 2 bases, and 4 bases stayed unmatched. Likely unrecorded immune exposures existed in these nominally healthy donors. These data belong to a study of cytomegalovirus exposure and HLA in healthy donors. General observations from the study: Researchers reported in a later analysis that a missense DCLRE1C variant was tied to TCR beta V- and J-gene trimming. Among the sequence variants, a highly shared cluster was likely an artifact of sequencing. Follow-up analysis seemed to connect common viral pathogens with several of the most significant clusters identified.

The PCR contained 60 Vbeta and 13 Jbeta primers. Clones were read by immunoSEQ multiplex PCR, and TCRdb kept only the in-frame ones, dropping some. This table has around 79,000 clones, around 70% appearing once. The receptor comes from a woman aged 40 to 50 in good health and CMV-seropositive. The V and J genes are TRBV18 and TRBJ1-2; 10 bases align to TRBD1. The sample was PBMCs. CDR3 loop: CASSQPGQGNYGYTF. The CDR3 coding sequence is TGTGCCAGCTCACAGCCGGGACAGGGGAACTATGGCTACACCTTC.